This T cell receptor beta chain was identified in a study of blood T cell repertoires in COVID-19. TCRdb keeps only in-frame clones here, not all; method: immunoSEQ multiplex PCR. The table lists more than 300,000 clones, roughly 91% of them singletons. The CDR3 covers 13 residues. Germline loops: CDR1 GTSNPN, CDR2 SVGIG (reference sequence). The J segment lost 0 bases and the V segment lost 3 bases, leaving 0 bases of the junction unmatched. This TCR derives from a woman aged 18-30 years who had recovered from COVID-19. The chain uses TRBV30 and TRBJ2-7, with TRBD2 identical over 9 bases. Sequencing was done on a sample of PBMCs or T cells enriched from blood (not recorded which). The CDR3 coding sequence is TGTGCCTGGAGGACTAGCGGCTCCTACGAGCAGTACTTC. Amino acids: CAWRTSGSYEQYF.